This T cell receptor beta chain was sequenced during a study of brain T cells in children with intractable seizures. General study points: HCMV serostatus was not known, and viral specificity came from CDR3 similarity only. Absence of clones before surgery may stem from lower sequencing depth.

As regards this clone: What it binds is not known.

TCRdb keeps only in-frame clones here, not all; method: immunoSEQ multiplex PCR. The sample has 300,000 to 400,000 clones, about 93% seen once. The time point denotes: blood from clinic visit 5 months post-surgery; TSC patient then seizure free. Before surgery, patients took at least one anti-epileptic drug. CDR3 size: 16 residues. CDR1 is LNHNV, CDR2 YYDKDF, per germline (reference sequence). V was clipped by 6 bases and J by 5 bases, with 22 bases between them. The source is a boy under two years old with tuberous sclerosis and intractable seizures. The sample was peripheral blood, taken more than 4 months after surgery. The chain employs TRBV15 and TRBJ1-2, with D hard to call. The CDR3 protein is CATRARGDKSAYGYTF. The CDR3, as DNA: TGTGCCACCAGGGCCCGGGGAGACAAGTCGGCGTATGGCTACACCTTC.